This TCR beta chain is drawn from a study of blood T cell repertoires in COVID-19. The CDR3 is 12 residues long. In germline, CDR1 is LGHDT, CDR2 YNNKEL (reference sequence). Trimming pared 4 bases from V and 7 bases from J, leaving 5 bases between. The assay was immunoSEQ multiplex PCR, and TCRdb's table has in-frame clones only and misses some. The sample comprises 50,000 or so clones, 80% to 90% of which are singletons, and approximately 7% rests with the top ten. The source of this sequence is a man aged 40-50 years with acute or convalescent COVID-19. The sequenced sample consisted of peripheral blood. The chain combines TRBV3-1 (or the pseudogene TRBV3-2) with TRBJ1-6; D unresolved. CDR3 coding DNA: TGTGCCAGCAGCCTTCAGAATTCACCCCTCCACTTT. Its protein product is CASSLQNSPLHF.